The text below deals with one T cell receptor beta chain. This specimen belongs to a study of T cell responses to AZD1222 COVID-19 vaccine. Study overall: Timing groups of about 4 and about 12 weeks for second doses were pooled.

CDR3 length: 15 residues. The V gene's germline CDR1 is SGDLS and CDR2 YYNGEE. V lost 0 bases to trimming and J lost 0 bases, with 10 bases between them. Repertoires were generated with immunoSEQ multiplex PCR, while TCRdb's copy carries only in-frame clones and drops some. The table has 150,000 to 200,000 clones, 85% to 95% seen once. The sequence was collected from an adult in good health. The sequenced sample was peripheral blood, obtained on day 0 of AZD1222 vaccination. J is TRBJ2-7 and V is TRBV9; no firm D call. CDR3 amino acids: CASSVGSSPSYEQYF. In nucleotides, the CDR3 is TGTGCCAGCAGCGTAGGTAGCTCCCCCTCCTACGAGCAGTACTTC. Combining the CDR3 with reference TRBV9 and TRBJ2-7 gives the whole variable domain DSGVTQTPKHLITATGQRVTLRCSPRSGDLSVYWYQQSLDQGLQFLIQYYNGEERAKGNILERFSAQQFPDLHSELNLSSLELGDSALYFCASSVGSSPSYEQYFGPGTRLTVT.